This T cell receptor beta chain was captured by sequencing in a study of neoadjuvant nivolumab and ipilimumab in lung cancer. Overall study: Nivolumab 3 mg/kg was given days 1, 15 and 29, plus ipilimumab 1 mg/kg day 1 in combination. Study-level points and caveats: Only two of four nivolumab-treated tumors gained richness and clonality by surgery. TCR richness and clonality were higher in tumors than adjacent uninvolved lung. Pretherapy blood TCR richness correlated positively with resected tumor richness.

Generated by immunoSEQ multiplex PCR, the TCRdb table keeps only in-frame clones and is missing some. The sample shows several thousand clones, 89% of them seen only once. For this clone: Its antigen is undetermined.

V lost 6 bases and J lost 2, with 15 bases in between. CDR1 and CDR2 from the germline V gene are SGHAT and FQNNGV. CDR3 length equals 15 residues. The TCR sequence derives from an adult with non-small cell lung cancer. Some clones in this sample may be carry-over from other donors' samples. The sequencing here drew on tumor tissue, taken after neoadjuvant nivolumab, alone or with ipilimumab, at or shortly before surgery. The chain has TRBV11-2 and TRBJ2-3; D may match TRBD1 or TRBD2 (5 bases each). CDR3 loop: CASSPWGFNTDTQYF. CDR3 DNA sequence: TGTGCCAGCAGTCCTTGGGGGTTTAACACAGATACGCAGTATTTT.